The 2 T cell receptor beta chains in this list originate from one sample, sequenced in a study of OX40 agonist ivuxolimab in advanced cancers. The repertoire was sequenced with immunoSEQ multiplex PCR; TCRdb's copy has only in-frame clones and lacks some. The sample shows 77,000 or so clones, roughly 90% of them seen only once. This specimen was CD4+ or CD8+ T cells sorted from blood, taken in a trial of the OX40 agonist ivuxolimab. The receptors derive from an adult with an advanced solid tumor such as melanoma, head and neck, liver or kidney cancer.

The CDR3 nucleotides are TGTGCCAGCAGAATCGGGTTAGGGGGTCAGCCCCAGCATTTT. It specifies CASRIGLGGQPQHF. This sequence joins TRBV2 and TRBJ1-5; D is perhaps TRBD1 (6 bases). This CDR3 contains 14 residues. V lost 6 bases, J lost 6 bases, and 15 bases lay in between. Looked up from germline, CDR1 is SNHLY and CDR2 is FYNNEI.

The CDR3 loop reads CASSLVQGISTGELFF. CDR3 sequence (DNA): TGCGCCAGCAGCTTGGTACAGGGGATCTCCACCGGGGAGCTGTTTTTT. The J gene is TRBJ2-2, the V gene TRBV5-1; 7 bases fit TRBD1. The CDR3 consists of 16 residues. V shed 0 bases and J 4 bases; nucleotides not matched to a gene: 6. Germline V gene lookup returns CDR1 SGHRS and CDR2 YFSETQ.